This T cell receptor (beta chain) came from a study of Graves' ophthalmopathy and Graves' hyperthyroidism. Study-wide context: Samples of peripheral blood were obtained at initial diagnosis, prior to treatment of any kind.

Regarding the study as a whole: Cross-validated, the 13-signature model showed 87.88%/81.08% sensitivity/specificity, and 80%/75% in the test set. The authors also found most expanded thyroid clonotypes above 0.001 frequency in blood.

This CDR3 region has 11 residues. The V gene lost 4 bases and the J gene lost 2 bases, with 3 bases spanning the gap. In germline, CDR1 is SGHKS, CDR2 YYEKEE (reference sequence). This clonotype showed up many times. No antigen is known for it. TCR beta CDR3 amplification used RNA transcripts. After a first-round RT-PCR with HTBI primers, a second-round multiplex PCR was run. TCRdb called the multiplex PCR reads again in MiXCR, with one record for every CDR3 protein. The repertoire includes about 160,000 distinct CDR3 sequences, around two fifths of them detected once, and 5.8% sits in the top ten. Ophthalmopathy donors' eye disease showed moderate-to-severe activity, CAS of at least 3, NOSPECS of at least 4 and duration under 3 months.

This sequence originates from a woman in her forties with Graves' ophthalmopathy. The sequenced material came from peripheral blood. The chain is built from TRBV5-5 and TRBJ1-2; D is ambiguous. The CDR3 DNA reads as TGTGCCAGCAGCCAGAACTATGGCTACACCTTC. As protein: CASSQNYGYTF.